This T cell receptor (beta chain) was identified in a study of identical twins. The study, taken as a whole, reports: Zero-insertion results could be subject to partial confounding by invariant MAIT and iNKT cells.

Healthy Caucasians made up all donors. This clonotype was counted only a few times. Its antigen remains unknown. Germline V gene data show CDR1 as LGHDT and CDR2 as YNNKEL (reference sequence). The CDR3 has 15 residues. With 5 bases clipped from V and 4 bases from J, the junction kept 2 bases outside the gene matches. cDNA molecules carried unique molecular identifiers, and template switching added a universal primer site. TCRdb itself ran the 5' RACE reads through MiXCR, one entry per CDR3 protein. The data contain about 250,000 distinct CDR3 sequences, roughly 13% of them seen just once; the ten biggest clones take up about 9%.

This receptor was taken from a woman aged 18-29 years in good health. What was sequenced was memory (CD45RO+) T cells sorted from blood. The chain is built from TRBV3-1 and TRBJ2-3, with 14 bases aligning to TRBD2. The CDR3 region has the DNA TGTGCCAGCAGCGAGACTAGCGGGGGGGCAGATACGCAGTATTTT. Amino acid sequence: CASSETSGGADTQYF.